The 19 T cell receptor beta chains presented below share a single source sample, sequenced in a study of blood T cell repertoires in COVID-19. Here immunoSEQ multiplex PCR was the method, and the copy in TCRdb shows in-frame clones only, minus some. The table has around 30,000 clones, over 70% seen once; the top ten hold approximately 8.6%. The material sequenced was peripheral blood. The receptors were gathered from a woman between 65 and 79 years old with active or convalescent COVID-19.

The chain recombines TRBV7-2 with TRBJ1-2, with D tentatively TRBD1 (6 bases). V shed 5 bases and J shed 8 bases, with 12 bases lying between them. Per germline, CDR1 SGHTA and CDR2 FQGNSA. The CDR3 sequence is 12 residues long. DNA of the CDR3: TGTGCCAGCAGCCGGGGGGCAAAGGGCTACACCTTC. It codes for CASSRGAKGYTF.

The V call is TRBV14, the J call TRBJ2-3; perhaps TRBD2 as D (5 bases). Per germline, CDR1 SGHDN and CDR2 FVKESK. V was pared by 3 bases and J by 11 bases, with 9 bases between. The CDR3 is 11 amino acids. Here the CDR3 DNA reads TGTGCCAGCAGCCATCATCGGGGGCAGTATTTT. Residues: CASSHHRGQYF.

The V gene is TRBV7-2, the J gene TRBJ2-2, with a weak D call TRBD2 (6 bases). Deletions cut 5 bases from V and 0 bases from J, with 13 bases between. CDR3 size: 16 residues. Germline CDR1 SGHTA, CDR2 FQGNSA. The CDR3 is CASSVSGTSNTGELFF. For the CDR3, the DNA is TGTGCCAGCAGCGTCTCCGGGACTTCGAACACCGGGGAGCTGTTTTTT.

This chain links TRBV19 with TRBJ2-2; 11 nucleotides agree with TRBD2. CDR1 and CDR2 from the germline V gene are LNHDA and SQIVND (reference sequence). This CDR3 has 16 residues. J was trimmed by 5 bases and V by 1 base; bases with no gene match: 3. The CDR3 DNA is TGTGCCAGTAGTATAGTTAGCGGGGGGGCAACCGGGGAGCTGTTTTTT. Translation gives CASSIVSGGATGELFF.

The V call is TRBV7-9, the J call TRBJ1-4; a weak D match, TRBD1 (6 bases). This CDR3 comprises 15 residues. Germline CDR1 and CDR2: SEHNR and FQNEAQ (reference sequence). V gave up 5 bases and J gave up 4 bases, with 14 bases separating them. The CDR3 bases are TGTGCCAGCAGCCCCACAGGGCCTGTTAATGAAAAACTGTTTTTT. This translates into CASSPTGPVNEKLFF.

The gene calls are TRBV5-1 and TRBJ1-5, with 7 bases that match TRBD1. The length of the CDR3 is 16 residues. Per the germline V gene, CDR1 is SGHRS and CDR2 is YFSETQ. The junction had 9 bases not matched to a gene; V was cut back by 4 bases and J by 2 bases. The CDR3 region is CASSLQGGGGNQPQHF. The CDR3 coding sequence is TGCGCCAGCAGCCTTCAGGGGGGTGGAGGCAATCAGCCCCAGCATTTT.

The V call is TRBV29-1, the J call TRBJ1-1; D unclear. V was cut by 7 bases and J by 7 bases, with 13 bases left in between. There are 11 residues in the CDR3. Germline V CDR1 and CDR2: SQVTM, ANQGSEA. CDR3 bases: TGCAGCGCCCTCGGTCTCGGTGAAGCTTTCTTT. Protein sequence: CSALGLGEAFF. Full variable domain (outside the CDR3, taken from reference TRBV29-1 and TRBJ1-1): SAVISQKPSRDICQRGTSLTIQCQVDSQVTMMFWYRQQPGQSLTLIATANQGSEATYESGFVIDKFPISRPNLTFSTLTVSNMSPEDSSIYLCSALGLGEAFFGQGTRLTVV.

V and J are TRBV3-1 (or the pseudogene TRBV3-2) and TRBJ2-3; the D gene is possibly TRBD2 (6 bases). Germline V gene data show CDR1 as LGHDT and CDR2 as YNNKEL (reference sequence). Trimming cost V 0 bases and J 2 bases, with 15 bases left between them. The CDR3 contains 17 residues. CDR3 region: CASSQEFTGVPTDTQYF. The CDR3 region has the DNA TGTGCCAGCAGCCAAGAATTTACGGGGGTGCCCACAGATACGCAGTATTTT.

This clone has a handful of counts. The J gene is TRBJ2-3, the V gene TRBV24-1; 8 nucleotides agree with TRBD1. The length of the CDR3 is 14 residues. CDR1 is KGHDR, CDR2 SFDVKD, per germline. V lost 4 bases and J lost 1; bases outside the gene matches: 0. This CDR3 is CATSETGGTDTQYF. DNA of the CDR3: TGTGCCACCAGTGAGACAGGGGGCACAGATACGCAGTATTTT.

The rearrangement joins TRBV18 to TRBJ1-5; tentative D call: TRBD1 (6 bases). Trimming took off 0 bases at V and 6 bases at J, with 18 bases between the two ends. This CDR3 is built from 17 residues. Germline V gene lookup returns CDR1 KGHSH and CDR2 LQKENI. CDR3: CASSPPAPTRGAQPQHF. In nucleotides, the CDR3 is TGTGCCAGCTCACCACCCGCACCGACACGGGGGGCTCAGCCCCAGCATTTT.

The chain has TRBV18 and TRBJ2-7; 7 bases agree with TRBD2. The CDR3 spans 13 residues. The germline V gene has CDR1 KGHSH and CDR2 LQKENI. The junction had 5 bases not matched to a gene; V was cut back by 3 bases and J by 6 bases. The CDR3 DNA reads TGTGCCAGCTCACCGGCGGGGGTGGGCGAGCAGTACTTC. It specifies CASSPAGVGEQYF.

This chain connects TRBV6-2 or TRBV6-3 to TRBJ2-2; 12 nucleotides line up with TRBD2. The trim removed 4 bases at V and 0 bases at J, leaving 6 bases unmatched. The germline V gene has CDR1 MNHEY and CDR2 SVGEGT. The CDR3 runs to 18 residues. CDR3 amino acids: CASSSGGLAGPNTGELFF. The CDR3 DNA reads as TGTGCCAGCAGTTCGGGCGGACTAGCGGGGCCGAACACCGGGGAGCTGTTTTTT.

This chain connects TRBV3-1 (or the pseudogene TRBV3-2) to TRBJ2-7; 7 bases line up with TRBD2. Germline assignment: CDR1 LGHDT and CDR2 YNNKEL (reference sequence). The CDR3 spans 15 residues. Trimming removed 6 bases from V and 5 bases from J; junction bases left unmatched: 13. The CDR3, as DNA: TGTGCCAGCAGTCGGTTTAACGGGAGGTTCCACGAGCAGTACTTC. It translates to CASSRFNGRFHEQYF.

V gene TRBV27 combines with J gene TRBJ2-7; 9 positions match TRBD1. Germline assignment: CDR1 MNHEY and CDR2 SMNVEV (reference sequence). J lost 3 bases, V lost 5 bases, and 8 bases had no gene match. The CDR3 sequence is 15 residues long. The CDR3 spells CASSGRDRAFYEQYF. CDR3 DNA: TGTGCCAGCAGTGGCCGGGACAGGGCCTTCTACGAGCAGTACTTC.

The chain has TRBV7-2 and TRBJ2-7, with D perhaps TRBD2 (5 bases). CDR3 size: 14 residues. From germline, CDR1 is SGHTA and CDR2 FQGNSA. Trimming took off 4 bases at V and 1 base at J, with 11 bases between the two ends. CDR3: CASSYGLLSYEQYF. The CDR3 region has the DNA TGTGCCAGCAGCTACGGACTTCTTTCCTACGAGCAGTACTTC.

The chain couples TRBV7-2 to TRBJ1-4; possible D gene TRBD1, 6 bases. Looked up from germline, CDR1 is SGHTA and CDR2 is FQGNSA. The CDR3 loop spans 16 amino acids. Trimming took 1 base from V and 4 from J, leaving 13 bases between them. This CDR3 reads CASSLGGGASNEKLFF. The CDR3, as DNA: TGTGCCAGCAGCTTAGGAGGGGGGGCGAGTAATGAAAAACTGTTTTTT.

The V and J genes are TRBV18 and TRBJ2-7; 8 nucleotides align to TRBD1. CDR3 length: 14 residues. Germline CDR1 KGHSH, CDR2 LQKENI. The junction had 5 bases not matched to a gene; V was cut back by 3 bases and J by 4 bases. CDR3 loop: CASSPRTGSYEQYF. CDR3 coding DNA: TGTGCCAGCTCACCCCGGACAGGGAGTTACGAGCAGTACTTC. Full variable domain (outside the CDR3, taken from reference TRBV18 and TRBJ2-7): NAGVMQNPRHLVRRRGQEARLRCSPMKGHSHVYWYRQLPEEGLKFMVYLQKENIIDESGMPKERFSAEFPKEGPSILRIQQVVRGDSAAYFCASSPRTGSYEQYFGPGTRLTVT.

The chain recombines TRBV28 with TRBJ2-7, with TRBD2 as a possible D gene (6 bases). This CDR3 spans 13 amino acids. Germline V gene sequence: CDR1 MDHEN, CDR2 SYDVKM. V was trimmed by 11 bases and J by 1 base, leaving 15 bases between them. The CDR3 region is CAGRDSQSYEQYF. The CDR3 coding sequence is TGTGCCGGACGGGACTCTCAATCCTACGAGCAGTACTTC.

The chain joins TRBV6-2 or TRBV6-3 to TRBJ1-2, with a possible D match to TRBD1 (5 bases). Germline CDR1 MNHEY, CDR2 SVGEGT. The CDR3 is 15 residues long. V was trimmed by 2 bases and J by 4 bases, leaving 14 bases between them. The CDR3 region has the DNA TGTGCCAGCAGTTACCCGAGCGACAGCCCCTATGGCTACACCTTC. Protein sequence: CASSYPSDSPYGYTF.